A selection of T cell receptor beta chains follows, all from one sample in a study of identical twins' blood T cells. TCRdb passed the 5' RACE reads through MiXCR, listing each CDR3 protein once. Of 350,000 to 400,000 distinct CDR3 sequences listed, approximately 30% are singletons. The sequencing sample was made of PBMCs. Receptors were obtained from a woman aged 18-49 years in good health. The CDR3 runs from the conserved cysteine through the conserved F or W. A D gene is named only where the DNA matches it firmly. Expanded clones are given a class, and other clones once, few, many or no size at all.

d_call	v_call	j_call	clone_size	cdr3_nt	cdr3_aa
.	TRBV10-3	TRBJ2-1	.	TGTGCCATCAGTGGGCCCCGGGAGAGCTCCTACAATGAGCAGTTCTTC	CAISGPRESSYNEQFF
.	TRBV20-1	TRBJ2-2	few	TGCAGTGCTAGGAAGGGTAGGAACACCGGGGAGCTGTTTTTT	CSARKGRNTGELFF
.	TRBV5-1	TRBJ1-2	.	TGCGCCAGCAGCTTTGGGGGAACTACTAACTATGGCTACACCTTC	CASSFGGTTNYGYTF
.	TRBV21-1	TRBJ1-1	few	TGTGCCAGCAGCCCACAGGACCCCTGCGGAGGAGCGGACACTGAAGCTTTCTTT	CASSPQDPCGGADTEAFF
.	TRBV29-1	TRBJ2-3	few	TGCAGCGCTGACTGGGTCGGCACAGATACGCAGTATTTT	CSADWVGTDTQYF
.	TRBV18	TRBJ2-7	.	TGTGCCAGCTCACCTTCCCGGGAAAGCTCCTACGAGCAGTACTTC	CASSPSRESSYEQYF
.	TRBV19	TRBJ2-1	.	TGTGCCAGTACCCCTATAGTGGTCAACAATGAGCAGTTCTTC	CASTPIVVNNEQFF
.	TRBV3-1	TRBJ1-5	few	TGTGCCAGCAGCGTTACTCGGGATCAGCCCCAGCATTTT	CASSVTRDQPQHF
.	TRBV18	TRBJ2-5	few	TGTGCCAGCTCACCACAGGAGATCTGGGAGACCCAGTACTTC	CASSPQEIWETQYF
.	TRBV10-3	TRBJ1-1	.	TGTGCCATCAGTCCCCGACAATCGTTTTTGAACACTGAAGCTTTCTTT	CAISPRQSFLNTEAFF
TRBD1	TRBV3-1	TRBJ1-1	few	TGTGCCAGCAGCCACCCGTTCACAGGGGGCGGCACTGAAGCTTTCTTT	CASSHPFTGGGTEAFF
TRBD2	TRBV5-1	TRBJ2-7	few	TGCGCCAGCAGCTTGCACGGACTAGCGGGAGTAAAGTACGAGCAGTACTTC	CASSLHGLAGVKYEQYF
.	TRBV12-5	TRBJ1-1	.	TGTGCTAGTGGTCGAAAGGGTGCCGGTCGATTGGCTTTCTTT	CASGRKGAGRLAFF
.	TRBV29-1	TRBJ1-2	few	TGCAGCGTCGACCCCTACGACTATGGCTACACCTTC	CSVDPYDYGYTF
TRBD2	TRBV19	TRBJ2-1	.	TGTGCCAGTAGTATCGCGGGAGTGACCACCAGTGAGCAGTTCTTC	CASSIAGVTTSEQFF
.	TRBV6-2/TRBV6-3	TRBJ2-1	.	TGTGCCAGCAGTTCCCTATATGAGGGCGGGGAGCAGTTCTTC	CASSSLYEGGEQFF
.	TRBV5-5	TRBJ1-6	.	TGTGCCAGCAGGCTCTTTCGCTTGGGGTCACCCCTCCACTTT	CASRLFRLGSPLHF
.	TRBV14	TRBJ1-1	few	TGTGCCAGCAGCGAGGGGCTTGAAGCTTTCTTT	CASSEGLEAFF
.	TRBV19	TRBJ1-3	.	TGTGCCAGTAGTATAGATACCGGAAACACCATATATTTT	CASSIDTGNTIYF
.	TRBV6-6	TRBJ1-2	once	TGTGCCAGCAGTTACTCGGGCCGGAATAACTATGGCTACACCTTC	CASSYSGRNNYGYTF
.	TRBV29-1	TRBJ1-2	.	TGCAGCGTTGCACAGCGACTCACCTATGGCTACACCTTC	CSVAQRLTYGYTF
.	TRBV6-6	TRBJ2-7	.	TGTGCCAGCAGTTACGTCGGGGGCTACGAGCAGTACTTC	CASSYVGGYEQYF
.	TRBV29-1	TRBJ1-2	.	TGCAGCGCCTCCTATTCTGATGGCTACACCTTC	CSASYSDGYTF
.	TRBV12-3/TRBV12-4	TRBJ2-2	.	TGTGCCAGCATGTCAAGGGGGGTAGTATGGACCGGGGAGCTGTTTTTT	CASMSRGVVWTGELFF
.	TRBV29-1	TRBJ2-7	few	TGCAGCGTTGCAGGGGCGAGCTCCTACGAGCAGTACTTC	CSVAGASSYEQYF
.	TRBV6-4	TRBJ2-1	.	TGTGCCAGCAGTGACCGGGAGACCTACAATGAGCAGTTCTTC	CASSDRETYNEQFF
TRBD2	TRBV6-2/TRBV6-3	TRBJ2-7	.	TGTGCCAGCAGTTACGGGGAGCGGGAGGTAGCCTACGAGCAGTACTTC	CASSYGEREVAYEQYF
.	TRBV20-1	TRBJ1-1	many	TGCAGTGCCCAGACGGACAGATCGAACACTGAAGCTTTCTTT	CSAQTDRSNTEAFF